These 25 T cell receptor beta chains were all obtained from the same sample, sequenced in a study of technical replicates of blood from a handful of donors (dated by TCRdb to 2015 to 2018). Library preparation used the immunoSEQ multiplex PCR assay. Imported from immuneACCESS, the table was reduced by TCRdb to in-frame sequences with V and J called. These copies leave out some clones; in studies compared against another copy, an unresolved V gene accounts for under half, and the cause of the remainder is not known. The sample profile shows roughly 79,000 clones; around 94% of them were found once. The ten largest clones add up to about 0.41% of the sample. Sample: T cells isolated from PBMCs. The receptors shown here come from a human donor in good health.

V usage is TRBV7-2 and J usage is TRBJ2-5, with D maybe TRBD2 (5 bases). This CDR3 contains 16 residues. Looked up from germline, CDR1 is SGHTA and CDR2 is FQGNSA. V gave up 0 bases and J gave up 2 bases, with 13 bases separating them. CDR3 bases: TGTGCCAGCAGCTTAGCGCTTCTTGGACTTCAAGAGACCCAGTACTTC. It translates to CASSLALLGLQETQYF.

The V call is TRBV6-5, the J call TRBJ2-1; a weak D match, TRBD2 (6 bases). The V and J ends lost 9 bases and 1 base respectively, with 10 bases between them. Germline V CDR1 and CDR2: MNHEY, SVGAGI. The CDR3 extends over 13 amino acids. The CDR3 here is CASGRESYNEQFF. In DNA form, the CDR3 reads TGTGCCAGTGGTCGGGAGTCCTACAATGAGCAGTTCTTC.

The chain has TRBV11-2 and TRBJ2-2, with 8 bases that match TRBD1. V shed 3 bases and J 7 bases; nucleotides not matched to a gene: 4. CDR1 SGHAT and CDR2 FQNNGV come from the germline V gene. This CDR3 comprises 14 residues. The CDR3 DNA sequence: TGTGCCAGCAGCTTTGCAGGGGGCTTCGGGGAGCTGTTTTTT. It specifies CASSFAGGFGELFF.

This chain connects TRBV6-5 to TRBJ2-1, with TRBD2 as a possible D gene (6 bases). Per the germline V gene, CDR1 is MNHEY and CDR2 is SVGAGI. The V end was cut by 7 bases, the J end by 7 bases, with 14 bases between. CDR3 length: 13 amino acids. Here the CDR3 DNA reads TGTGCCAGCAATTTCCCTCGGGGGAATGAGCAGTTCTTC. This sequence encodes CASNFPRGNEQFF.

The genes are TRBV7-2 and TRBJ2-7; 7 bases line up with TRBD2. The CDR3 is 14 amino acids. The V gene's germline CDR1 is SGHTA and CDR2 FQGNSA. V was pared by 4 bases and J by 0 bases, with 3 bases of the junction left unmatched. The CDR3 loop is CASSSGTTSYEQYF. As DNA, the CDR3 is TGTGCCAGCAGCTCCGGGACTACCTCCTACGAGCAGTACTTC.

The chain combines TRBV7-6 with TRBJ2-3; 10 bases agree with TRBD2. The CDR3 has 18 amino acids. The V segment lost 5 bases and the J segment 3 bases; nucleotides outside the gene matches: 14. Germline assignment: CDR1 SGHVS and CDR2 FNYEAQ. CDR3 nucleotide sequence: TGTGCCAGCAGCCACACGGGGCGGCAAGCGGGAGGGACAGATACGCAGTATTTT. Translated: CASSHTGRQAGGTDTQYF.

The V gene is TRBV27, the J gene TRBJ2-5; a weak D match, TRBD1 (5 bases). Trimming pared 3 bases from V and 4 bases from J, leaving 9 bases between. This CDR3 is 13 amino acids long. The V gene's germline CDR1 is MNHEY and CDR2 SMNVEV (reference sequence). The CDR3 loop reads CASSLAGIETQYF. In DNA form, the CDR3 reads TGTGCCAGCAGTTTGGCAGGGATAGAGACCCAGTACTTC.

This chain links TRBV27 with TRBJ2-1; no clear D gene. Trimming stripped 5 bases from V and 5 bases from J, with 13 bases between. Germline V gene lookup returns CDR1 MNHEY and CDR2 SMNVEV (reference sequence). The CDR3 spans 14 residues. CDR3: CASSPLGENNEQFF. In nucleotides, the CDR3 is TGTGCCAGCAGTCCCCTAGGAGAGAACAATGAGCAGTTCTTC.

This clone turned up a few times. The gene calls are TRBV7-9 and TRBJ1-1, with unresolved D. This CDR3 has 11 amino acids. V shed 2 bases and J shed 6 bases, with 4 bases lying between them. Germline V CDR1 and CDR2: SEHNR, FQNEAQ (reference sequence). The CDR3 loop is CASSLSSEAFF. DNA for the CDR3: TGTGCCAGCAGCTTATCTTCTGAAGCTTTCTTT.

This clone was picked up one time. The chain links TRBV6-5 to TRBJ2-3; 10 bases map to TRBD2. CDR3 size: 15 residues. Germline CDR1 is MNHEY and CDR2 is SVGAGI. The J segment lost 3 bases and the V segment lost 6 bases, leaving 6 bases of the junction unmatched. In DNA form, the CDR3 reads TGTGCCAGCAGATGGTCTAGCGGGAGTACAGATACGCAGTATTTT. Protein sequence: CASRWSSGSTDTQYF.

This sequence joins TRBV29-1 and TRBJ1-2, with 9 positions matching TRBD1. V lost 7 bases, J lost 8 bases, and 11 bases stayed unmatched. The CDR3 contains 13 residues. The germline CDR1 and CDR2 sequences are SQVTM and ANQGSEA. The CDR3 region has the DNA TGCAGCGGGACAGGGGAGGTTCAGGACGGCTACACCTTC. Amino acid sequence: CSGTGEVQDGYTF.

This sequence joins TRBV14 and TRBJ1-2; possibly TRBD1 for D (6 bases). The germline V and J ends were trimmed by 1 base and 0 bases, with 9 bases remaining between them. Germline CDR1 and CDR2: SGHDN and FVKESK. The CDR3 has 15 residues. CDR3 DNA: TGTGCCAGCAGCCAAGGGACAGCAGCTAACTATGGCTACACCTTC. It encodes CASSQGTAANYGYTF.

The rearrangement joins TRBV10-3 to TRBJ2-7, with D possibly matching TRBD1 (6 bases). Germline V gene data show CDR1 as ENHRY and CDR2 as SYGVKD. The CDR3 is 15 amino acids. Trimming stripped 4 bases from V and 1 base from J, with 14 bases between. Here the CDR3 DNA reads TGTGCCATCAGTGTATCCGGGACAATTTCCTACGAGCAGTACTTC. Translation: CAISVSGTISYEQYF.

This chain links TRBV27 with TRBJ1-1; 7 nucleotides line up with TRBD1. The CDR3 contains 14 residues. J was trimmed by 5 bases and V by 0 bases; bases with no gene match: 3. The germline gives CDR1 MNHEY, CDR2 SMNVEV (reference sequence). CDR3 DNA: TGTGCCAGCAGTTTATCTCCCAGGGGGACTGAAGCTTTCTTT. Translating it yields CASSLSPRGTEAFF.

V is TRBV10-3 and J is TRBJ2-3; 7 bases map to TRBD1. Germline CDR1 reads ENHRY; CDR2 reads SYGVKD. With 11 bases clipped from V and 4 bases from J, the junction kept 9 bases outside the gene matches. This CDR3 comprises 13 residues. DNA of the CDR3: TGTGCCTCCAGGGGGAGTGAATCAGATACGCAGTATTTT. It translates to CASRGSESDTQYF.

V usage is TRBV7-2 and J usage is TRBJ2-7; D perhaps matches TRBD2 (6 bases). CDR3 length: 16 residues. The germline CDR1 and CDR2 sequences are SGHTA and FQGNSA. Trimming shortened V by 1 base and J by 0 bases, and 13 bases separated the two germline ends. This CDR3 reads CASSLEGGRSSYEQYF. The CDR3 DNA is TGTGCCAGCAGCTTAGAGGGTGGGAGGAGCTCCTACGAGCAGTACTTC.

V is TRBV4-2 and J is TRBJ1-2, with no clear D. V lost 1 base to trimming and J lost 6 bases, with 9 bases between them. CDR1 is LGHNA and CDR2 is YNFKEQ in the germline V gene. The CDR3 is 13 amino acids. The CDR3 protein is CASSQVLVDGYTF. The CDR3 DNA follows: TGTGCCAGCAGCCAAGTTTTGGTAGATGGCTACACCTTC.

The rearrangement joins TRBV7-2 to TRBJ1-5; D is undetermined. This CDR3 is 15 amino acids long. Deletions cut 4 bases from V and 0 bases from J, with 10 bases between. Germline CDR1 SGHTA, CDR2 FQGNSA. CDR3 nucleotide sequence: TGTGCCAGCAGCTCAACGTACAATAGCAATCAGCCCCAGCATTTT. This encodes CASSSTYNSNQPQHF.

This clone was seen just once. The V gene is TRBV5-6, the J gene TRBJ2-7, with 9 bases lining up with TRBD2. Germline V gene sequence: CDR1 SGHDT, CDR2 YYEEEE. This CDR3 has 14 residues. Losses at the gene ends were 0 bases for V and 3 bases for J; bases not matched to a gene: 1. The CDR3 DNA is TGTGCCAGCAGCTTGGGACTAGCGGTCTACGAGCAGTACTTC. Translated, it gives CASSLGLAVYEQYF.

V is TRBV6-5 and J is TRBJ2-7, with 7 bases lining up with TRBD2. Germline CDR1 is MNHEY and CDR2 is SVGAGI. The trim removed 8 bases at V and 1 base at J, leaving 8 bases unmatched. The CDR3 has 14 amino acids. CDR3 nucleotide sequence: TGTGCCAGCGCTCGGGACTACAAGTCCTACGAGCAGTACTTC. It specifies CASARDYKSYEQYF.

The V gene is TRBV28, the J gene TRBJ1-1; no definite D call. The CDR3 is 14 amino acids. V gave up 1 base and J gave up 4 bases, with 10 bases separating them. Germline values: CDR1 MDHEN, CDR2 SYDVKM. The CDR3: CASSLSGGSTEAFF. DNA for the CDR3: TGTGCCAGCAGTTTATCCGGCGGGAGCACTGAAGCTTTCTTT.

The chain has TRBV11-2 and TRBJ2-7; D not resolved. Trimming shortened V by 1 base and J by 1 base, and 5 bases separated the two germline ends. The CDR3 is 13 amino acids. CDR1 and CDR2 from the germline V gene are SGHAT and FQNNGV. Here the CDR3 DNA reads TGTGCCAGCAGCTTAGGGCGGTCCTACGAGCAGTACTTC. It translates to CASSLGRSYEQYF.

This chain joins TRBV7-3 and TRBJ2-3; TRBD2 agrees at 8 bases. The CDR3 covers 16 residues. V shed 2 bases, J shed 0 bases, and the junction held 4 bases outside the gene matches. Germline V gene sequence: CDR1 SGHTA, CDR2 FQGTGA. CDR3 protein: CASSLLAGTSTDTQYF. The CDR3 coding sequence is TGTGCCAGCAGCTTACTAGCGGGTACTAGCACAGATACGCAGTATTTT. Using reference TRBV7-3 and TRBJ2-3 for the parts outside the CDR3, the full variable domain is GAGVSQTPSNKVTEKGKYVELRCDPISGHTALYWYRQSLGQGPEFLIYFQGTGAADDSGLPNDRFFAVRPEGSVSTLKIQRTERGDSAVYLCASSLLAGTSTDTQYFGPGTRLTVL.

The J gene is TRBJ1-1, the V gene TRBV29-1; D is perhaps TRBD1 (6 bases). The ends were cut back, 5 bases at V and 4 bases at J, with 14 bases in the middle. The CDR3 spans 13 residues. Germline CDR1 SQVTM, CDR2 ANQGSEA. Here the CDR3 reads CSVKVGGPTEAFF. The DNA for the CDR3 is TGCAGCGTTAAAGTCGGGGGGCCCACTGAAGCTTTCTTT.

CDR3 nucleotides: TGCGCCAGCAGCCAAGCCGGGACAGCGATGTATGGCTACACCTTC. Translated, it gives CASSQAGTAMYGYTF. The V call is TRBV4-3, the J call TRBJ1-2; TRBD1 matches at 7 bases. From germline, CDR1 is LGHNA and CDR2 YSLEER. Trimming cost V 1 base and J 5 bases; bases outside gene matches: 7. The CDR3 loop spans 15 amino acids.